This entry features one T cell receptor beta chain sequence. The PCR had 60 Vbeta and 13 Jbeta primers. Assay: immunoSEQ multiplex PCR; the TCRdb copy retains only in-frame clones and omits some. Among about 130,000 clones listed, 75% to 85% were seen once. The entry originates in a study of cytomegalovirus exposure and HLA in healthy donors. The CDR3 consists of 13 residues. Germline CDR1 MNHEY, CDR2 SMNVEV (reference sequence). The V gene lost 3 bases and the J gene lost 3 bases, with 9 bases spanning the gap. The genes are TRBV27 and TRBJ2-7; D is perhaps TRBD2 (5 bases). The clonotype comes from a woman aged 40-49 years in good health and CMV-seronegative. Source material: PBMCs. CDR3 nucleotides: TGTGCCAGCAGTTTCTGGGGAGACTACGAGCAGTACTTC. The encoded protein is CASSFWGDYEQYF.